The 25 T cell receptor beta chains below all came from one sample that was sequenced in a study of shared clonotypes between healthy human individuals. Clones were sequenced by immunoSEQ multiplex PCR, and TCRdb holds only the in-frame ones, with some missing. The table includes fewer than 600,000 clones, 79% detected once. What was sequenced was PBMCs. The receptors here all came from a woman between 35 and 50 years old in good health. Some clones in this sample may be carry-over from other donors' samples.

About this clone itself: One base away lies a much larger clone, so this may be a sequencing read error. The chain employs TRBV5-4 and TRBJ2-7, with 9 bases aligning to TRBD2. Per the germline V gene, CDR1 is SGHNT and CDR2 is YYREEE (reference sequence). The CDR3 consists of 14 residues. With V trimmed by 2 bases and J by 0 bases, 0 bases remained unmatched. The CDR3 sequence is CASSFSGSSYEQYF. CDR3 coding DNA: TGTGCCAGCAGCTTTAGCGGGAGCTCCTACGAGCAGTACTTC.

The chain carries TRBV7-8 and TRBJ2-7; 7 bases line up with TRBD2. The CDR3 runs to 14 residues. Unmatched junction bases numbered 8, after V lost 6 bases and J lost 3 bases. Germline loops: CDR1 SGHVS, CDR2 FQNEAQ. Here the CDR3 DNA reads TGTGCCAGCAGTTCCAGCGGCGGGGGCTACGAGCAGTACTTC. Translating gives CASSSSGGGYEQYF. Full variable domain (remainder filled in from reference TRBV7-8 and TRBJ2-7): GAGVSQSPRYKVAKRGQDVALRCDPISGHVSLFWYQQALGQGPEFLTYFQNEAQLDKSGLPSDRFFAERPEGSVSTLKIQRTQQEDSAVYLCASSSSGGGYEQYFGPGTRLTVT.

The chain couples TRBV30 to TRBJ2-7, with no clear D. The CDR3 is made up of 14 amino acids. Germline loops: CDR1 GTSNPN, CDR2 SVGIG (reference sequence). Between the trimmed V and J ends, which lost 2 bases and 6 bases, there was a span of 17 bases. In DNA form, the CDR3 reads TGTGCCTGGAGTCGGCCGGGTATCCGGAGCGAGCAGTACTTC. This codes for CAWSRPGIRSEQYF.

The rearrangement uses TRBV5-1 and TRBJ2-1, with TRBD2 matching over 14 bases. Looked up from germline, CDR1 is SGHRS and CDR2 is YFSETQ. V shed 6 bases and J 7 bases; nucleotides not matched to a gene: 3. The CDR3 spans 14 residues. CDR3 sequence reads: CASTWTSGRNEQFF. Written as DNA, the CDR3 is TGCGCCAGCACCTGGACTAGCGGGAGGAATGAGCAGTTCTTC.

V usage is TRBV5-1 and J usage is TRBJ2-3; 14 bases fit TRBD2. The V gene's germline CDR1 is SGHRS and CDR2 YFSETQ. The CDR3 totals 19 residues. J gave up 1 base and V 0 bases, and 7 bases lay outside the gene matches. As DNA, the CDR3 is TGCGCCAGCAGCTTGGCCAGGGGACTAGCGGGAGAGGGCACAGATACGCAGTATTTT. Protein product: CASSLARGLAGEGTDTQYF. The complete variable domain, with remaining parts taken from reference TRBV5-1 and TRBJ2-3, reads KAGVTQTPRYLIKTRGQQVTLSCSPISGHRSVSWYQQTPGQGLQFLFEYFSETQRNKGNFPGRFSGRQFSNSRSEMNVSTLELGDSALYLCASSLARGLAGEGTDTQYFGPGTRLTVL.

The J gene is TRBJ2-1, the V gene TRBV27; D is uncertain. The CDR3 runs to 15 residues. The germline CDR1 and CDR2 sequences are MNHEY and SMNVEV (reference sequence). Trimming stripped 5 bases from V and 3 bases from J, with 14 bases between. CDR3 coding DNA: TGTGCCAGCAGTCCACAGTGGACCAGCTACAATGAGCAGTTCTTC. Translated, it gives CASSPQWTSYNEQFF.

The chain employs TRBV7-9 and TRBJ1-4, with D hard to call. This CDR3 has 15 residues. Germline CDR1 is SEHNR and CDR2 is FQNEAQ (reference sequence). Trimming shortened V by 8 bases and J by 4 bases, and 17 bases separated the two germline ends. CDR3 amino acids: CASGPSGAINEKLFF. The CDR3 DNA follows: TGTGCCAGCGGCCCTTCCGGCGCGATTAATGAAAAACTGTTTTTT.

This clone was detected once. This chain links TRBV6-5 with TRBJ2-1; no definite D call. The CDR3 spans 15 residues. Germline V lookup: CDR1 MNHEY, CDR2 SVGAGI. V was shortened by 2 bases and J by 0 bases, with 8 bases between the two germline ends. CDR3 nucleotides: TGTGCCAGCAGTTACAGGGCCTACTCCTACAATGAGCAGTTCTTC. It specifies CASSYRAYSYNEQFF.

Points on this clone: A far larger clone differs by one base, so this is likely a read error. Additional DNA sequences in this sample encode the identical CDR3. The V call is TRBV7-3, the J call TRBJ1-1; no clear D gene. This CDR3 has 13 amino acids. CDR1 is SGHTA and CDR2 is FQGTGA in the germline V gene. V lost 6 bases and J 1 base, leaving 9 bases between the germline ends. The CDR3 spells CASSPRGNTEAFF. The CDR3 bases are TGTGCCAGCAGTCCCCGGGGGAACACTGAAGCTTTCTTT.

CDR3 sequence reads: CASSRGRGNSYEQYF. The CDR3 bases are TGTGCCAGCAGCCGCGGGCGCGGTAACTCCTACGAGCAGTACTTC. The V and J genes are TRBV7-2 and TRBJ2-7, with D possibly being TRBD2 (5 bases). The V and J ends lost 5 bases and 0 bases respectively, with 14 bases between them. Germline V gives CDR1 SGHTA, CDR2 FQGNSA. The CDR3 consists of 15 residues.

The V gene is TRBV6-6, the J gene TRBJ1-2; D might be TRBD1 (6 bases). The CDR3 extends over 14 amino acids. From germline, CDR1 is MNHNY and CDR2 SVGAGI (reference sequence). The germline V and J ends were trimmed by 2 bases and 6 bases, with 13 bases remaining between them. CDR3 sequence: CASSYAGGGDGYTF. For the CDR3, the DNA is TGTGCCAGCAGTTACGCCGGGGGCGGGGATGGCTACACCTTC.

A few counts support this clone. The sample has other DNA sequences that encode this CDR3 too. For the CDR3, the DNA is TGTGCCAGCTCACCGGTTACACGGGACGGCTACACCTTC. Translated: CASSPVTRDGYTF. The genes are TRBV18 and TRBJ1-2; D is perhaps TRBD1 (5 bases). CDR1 is KGHSH, CDR2 LQKENI, per germline. This CDR3 spans 13 amino acids. Trimming shortened V by 3 bases and J by 8 bases, and 13 bases separated the two germline ends.

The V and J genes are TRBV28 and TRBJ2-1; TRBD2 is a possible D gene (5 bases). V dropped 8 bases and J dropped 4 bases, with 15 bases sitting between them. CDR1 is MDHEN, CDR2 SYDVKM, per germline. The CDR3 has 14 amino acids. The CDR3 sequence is CASRTGLVYNEQFF. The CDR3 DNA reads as TGTGCCAGCCGGACTGGTTTGGTTTACAATGAGCAGTTCTTC.

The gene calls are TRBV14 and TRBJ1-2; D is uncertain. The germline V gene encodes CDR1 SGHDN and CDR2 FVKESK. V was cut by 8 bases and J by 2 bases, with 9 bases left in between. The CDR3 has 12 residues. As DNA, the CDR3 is TGTGCCAGCTCACTAGACAACTATGGCTACACCTTC. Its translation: CASSLDNYGYTF.

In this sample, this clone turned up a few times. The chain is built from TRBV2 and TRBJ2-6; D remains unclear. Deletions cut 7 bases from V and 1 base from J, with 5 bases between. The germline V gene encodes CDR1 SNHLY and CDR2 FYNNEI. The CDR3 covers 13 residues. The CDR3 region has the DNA TGTGCCAGCATCACGTCTGGGGCCAACGTCCTGACTTTC. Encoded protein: CASITSGANVLTF.

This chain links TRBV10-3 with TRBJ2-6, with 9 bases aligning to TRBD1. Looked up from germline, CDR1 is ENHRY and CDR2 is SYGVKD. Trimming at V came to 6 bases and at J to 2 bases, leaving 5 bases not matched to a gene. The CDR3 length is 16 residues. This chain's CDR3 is CAIRGQGSTGANVLTF. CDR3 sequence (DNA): TGTGCCATCAGGGGACAGGGATCCACTGGGGCCAACGTCCTGACTTTC.

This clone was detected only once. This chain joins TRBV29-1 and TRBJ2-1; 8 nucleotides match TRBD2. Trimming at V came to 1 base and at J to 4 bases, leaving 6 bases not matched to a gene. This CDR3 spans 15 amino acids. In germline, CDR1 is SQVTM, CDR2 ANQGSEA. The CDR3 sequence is CSVEGGTSGYNEQFF. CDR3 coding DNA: TGCAGCGTTGAAGGAGGTACTAGCGGATACAATGAGCAGTTCTTC.

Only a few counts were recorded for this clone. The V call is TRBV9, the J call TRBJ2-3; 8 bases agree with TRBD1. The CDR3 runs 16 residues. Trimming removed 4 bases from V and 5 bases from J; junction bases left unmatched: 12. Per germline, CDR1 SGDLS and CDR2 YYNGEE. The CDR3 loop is CASSPQGAGSLDTQYF. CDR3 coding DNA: TGTGCCAGCAGCCCGCAGGGGGCAGGGTCCCTAGATACGCAGTATTTT.

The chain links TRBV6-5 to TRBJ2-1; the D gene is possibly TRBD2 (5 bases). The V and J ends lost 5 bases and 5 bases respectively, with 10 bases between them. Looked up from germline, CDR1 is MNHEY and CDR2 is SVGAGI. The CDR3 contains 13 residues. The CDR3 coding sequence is TGTGCCAGCAGTAAAGCGGAAAACAATGAGCAGTTCTTC. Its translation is CASSKAENNEQFF.

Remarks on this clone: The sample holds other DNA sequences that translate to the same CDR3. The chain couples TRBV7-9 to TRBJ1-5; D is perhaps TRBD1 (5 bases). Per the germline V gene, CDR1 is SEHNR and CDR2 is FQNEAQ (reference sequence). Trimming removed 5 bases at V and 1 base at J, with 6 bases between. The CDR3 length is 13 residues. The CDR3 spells CASSRDSNQPQHF. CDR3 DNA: TGTGCCAGCAGCCGGGACAGCAATCAGCCCCAGCATTTT.

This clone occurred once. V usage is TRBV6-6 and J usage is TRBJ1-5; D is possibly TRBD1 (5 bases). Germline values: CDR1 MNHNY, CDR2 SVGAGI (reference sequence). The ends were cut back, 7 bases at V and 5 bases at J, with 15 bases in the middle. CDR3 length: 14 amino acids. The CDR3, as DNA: TGTGCCAGCACCGAGCAGGGACTCGATCAGCCCCAGCATTTT. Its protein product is CASTEQGLDQPQHF.

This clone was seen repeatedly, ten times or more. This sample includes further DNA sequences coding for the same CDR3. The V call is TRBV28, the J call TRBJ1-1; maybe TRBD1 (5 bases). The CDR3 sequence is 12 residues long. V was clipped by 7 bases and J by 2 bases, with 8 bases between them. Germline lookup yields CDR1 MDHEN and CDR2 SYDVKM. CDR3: CASKGPNTEAFF. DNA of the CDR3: TGTGCCAGCAAGGGGCCCAACACTGAAGCTTTCTTT.

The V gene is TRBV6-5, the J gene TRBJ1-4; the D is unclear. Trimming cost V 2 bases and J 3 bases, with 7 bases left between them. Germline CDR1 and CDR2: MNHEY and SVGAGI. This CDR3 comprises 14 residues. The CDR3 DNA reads TGTGCCAGCAGTTACGGGTTGGCTAATGAAAAACTGTTTTTT. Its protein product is CASSYGLANEKLFF.

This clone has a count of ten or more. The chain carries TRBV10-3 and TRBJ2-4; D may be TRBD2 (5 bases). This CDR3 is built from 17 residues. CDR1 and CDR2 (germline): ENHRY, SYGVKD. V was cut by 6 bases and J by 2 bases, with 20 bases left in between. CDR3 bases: TGTGCCATCAGCCCAACATCGGGGAGTGGGTCCAAAAACATTCAGTACTTC. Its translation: CAISPTSGSGSKNIQYF.

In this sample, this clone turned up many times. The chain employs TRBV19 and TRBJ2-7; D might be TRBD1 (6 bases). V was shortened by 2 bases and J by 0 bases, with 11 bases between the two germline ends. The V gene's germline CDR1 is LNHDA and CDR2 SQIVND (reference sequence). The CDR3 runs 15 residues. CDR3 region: CASSIRQAISYEQYF. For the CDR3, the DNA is TGTGCCAGTAGTATACGACAGGCGATCTCCTACGAGCAGTACTTC.